This paragraph covers one TCR beta chain sequence. What it recognizes is unknown. The data were obtained in a study of vaccination effects on CD4 cells after COVID-19. Trimming left V 1 base short and J 0 bases short, with 7 bases between. This CDR3 spans 16 amino acids. Germline-derived CDR1 and CDR2 are MNHEY and SVGEGT. Sequencing used immunoSEQ multiplex PCR; TCRdb keeps in-frame clones, though not all of them. The sample records fewer than 90,000 clones, 73% being singletons. Within the ViraFEST assay, antigen-specific CD4+ T cells underwent expansion with viral peptide pools prior to sequencing. Between days 10 and 11 of culture, CD4+ T cells were separated out. PCR showed that the person got SARS-CoV-2 infection at some point between March and December 2020.

This clonotype was obtained from a human donor who had a prior SARS-CoV-2 infection. The source material was CD4+ T cells from PBMCs cultured with HIV peptides, sampled before COVID-19 vaccination. Subset here: HIV-1 Nef peptide pool negative control/reference culture. This chain joins TRBV6-2 or TRBV6-3 and TRBJ2-6; D not certain. The CDR3 sequence is CASSYLRGSGANVLTF. The CDR3 DNA reads as TGTGCCAGCAGTTACTTGCGTGGCTCTGGGGCCAACGTCCTGACTTTC.